This TCR beta chain was documented in a study of cytomegalovirus exposure and HLA in healthy donors. Donors had nominal health at sampling but likely had unrecorded immune exposures. The PCR made use of 60 Vbeta and 13 Jbeta primers. Here immunoSEQ multiplex PCR was the method, and the copy in TCRdb shows in-frame clones only, minus some. The sample gives roughly 120,000 clones, over 60% of which show up once; almost 3% is in the top ten. The CDR3 contains 14 residues. The germline CDR1 and CDR2 sequences are SGHNT and YYREEE (reference sequence). V lost 3 bases and J lost 2; bases outside the gene matches: 0.

The sample taken for sequencing was PBMCs. The gene calls are TRBV5-4 and TRBJ1-2, with 11 bases lining up with TRBD1. This sequence originates from a woman aged 18-29 years in good health and CMV-seropositive. The chain's CDR3 is CASSWTGGNYGYTF. DNA of the CDR3: TGTGCCAGCAGCTGGACAGGGGGCAACTATGGCTACACCTTC. The full variable domain, completed using reference TRBV5-4 and TRBJ1-2, is ETGVTQSPTHLIKTRGQQVTLRCSSQSGHNTVSWYQQALGQGPQFIFQYYREEENGRGNFPPRFSGLQFPNYSSELNVNALELDDSALYLCASSWTGGNYGYTFGSGTRLTVV.